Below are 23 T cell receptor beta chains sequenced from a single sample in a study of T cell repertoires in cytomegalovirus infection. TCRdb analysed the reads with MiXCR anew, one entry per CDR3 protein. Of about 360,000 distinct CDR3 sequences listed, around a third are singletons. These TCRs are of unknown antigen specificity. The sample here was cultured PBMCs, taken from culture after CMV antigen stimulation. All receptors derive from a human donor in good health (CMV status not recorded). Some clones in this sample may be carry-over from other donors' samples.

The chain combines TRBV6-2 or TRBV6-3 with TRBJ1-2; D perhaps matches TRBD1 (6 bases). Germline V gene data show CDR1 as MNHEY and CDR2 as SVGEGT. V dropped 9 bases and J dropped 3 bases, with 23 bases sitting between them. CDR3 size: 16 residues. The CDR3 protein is CASSPGQGRNYYGYTF. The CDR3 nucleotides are TGTGCCAGTTCCCCGGGACAAGGACGAAACTACTATGGCTACACCTTC.

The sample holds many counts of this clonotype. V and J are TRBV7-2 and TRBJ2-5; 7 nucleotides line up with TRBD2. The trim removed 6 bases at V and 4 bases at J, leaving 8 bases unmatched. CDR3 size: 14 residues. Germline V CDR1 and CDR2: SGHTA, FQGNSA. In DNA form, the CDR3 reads TGTGCCAGCAGACAAAGACTAGCTGGAGAGACCCAGTACTTC. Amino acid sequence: CASRQRLAGETQYF.

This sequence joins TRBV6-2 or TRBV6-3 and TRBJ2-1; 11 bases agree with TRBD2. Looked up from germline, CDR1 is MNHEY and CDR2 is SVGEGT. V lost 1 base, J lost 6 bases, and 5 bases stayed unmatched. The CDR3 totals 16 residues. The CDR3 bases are TGTGCCAGCAGTTACTATCCGGGACTAGCGGCCAATGAGCAGTTCTTC. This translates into CASSYYPGLAANEQFF.

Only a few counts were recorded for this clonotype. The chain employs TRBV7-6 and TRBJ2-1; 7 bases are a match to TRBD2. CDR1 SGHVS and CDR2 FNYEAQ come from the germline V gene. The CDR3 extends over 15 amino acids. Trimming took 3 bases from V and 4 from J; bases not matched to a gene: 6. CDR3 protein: CASSFGLGTYNEQFF. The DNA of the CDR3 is TGTGCCAGCAGCTTCGGACTAGGGACTTACAATGAGCAGTTCTTC.

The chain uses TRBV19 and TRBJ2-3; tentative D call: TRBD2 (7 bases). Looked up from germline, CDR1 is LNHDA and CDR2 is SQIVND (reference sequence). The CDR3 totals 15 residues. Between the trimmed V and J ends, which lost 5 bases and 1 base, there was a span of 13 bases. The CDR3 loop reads CASSPQGGGTDTQYF. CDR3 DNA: TGTGCCAGTAGTCCACAGGGAGGGGGCACAGATACGCAGTATTTT.

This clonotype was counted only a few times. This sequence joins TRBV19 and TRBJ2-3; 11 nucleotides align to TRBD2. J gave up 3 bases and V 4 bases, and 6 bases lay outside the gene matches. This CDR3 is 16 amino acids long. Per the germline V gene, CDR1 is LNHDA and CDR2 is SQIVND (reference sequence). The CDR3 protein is CASSKTSGRGTDTQYF. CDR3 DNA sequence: TGTGCCAGTAGTAAAACTAGCGGGAGAGGTACAGATACGCAGTATTTT.

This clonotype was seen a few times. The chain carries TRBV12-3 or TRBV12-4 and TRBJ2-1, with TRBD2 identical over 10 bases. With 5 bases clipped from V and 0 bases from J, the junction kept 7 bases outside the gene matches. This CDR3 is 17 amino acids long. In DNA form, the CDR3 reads TGTGCCAGCAGTCCCGGACTAGCGGCTCGCTCCTACAATGAGCAGTTCTTC. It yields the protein CASSPGLAARSYNEQFF.

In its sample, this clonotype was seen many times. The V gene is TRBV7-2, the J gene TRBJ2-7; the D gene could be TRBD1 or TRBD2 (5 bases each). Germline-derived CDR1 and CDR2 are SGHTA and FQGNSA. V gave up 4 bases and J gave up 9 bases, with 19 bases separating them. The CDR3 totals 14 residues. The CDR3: CASSSGTAPGGQYF. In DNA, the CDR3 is TGTGCCAGCAGCTCCGGGACCGCACCGGGCGGGCAGTACTTC.

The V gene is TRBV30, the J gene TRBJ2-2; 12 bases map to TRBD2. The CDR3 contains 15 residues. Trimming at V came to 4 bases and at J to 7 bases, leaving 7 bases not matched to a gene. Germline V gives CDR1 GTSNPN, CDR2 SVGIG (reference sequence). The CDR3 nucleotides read TGTGCCTGGATGTTGACTAGCGGGAGCGTCGGGGAGCTGTTTTTT. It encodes CAWMLTSGSVGELFF.

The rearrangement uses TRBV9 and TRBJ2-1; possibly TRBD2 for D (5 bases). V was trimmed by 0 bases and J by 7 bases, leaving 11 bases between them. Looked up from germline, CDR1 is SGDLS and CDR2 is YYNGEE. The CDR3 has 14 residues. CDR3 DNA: TGTGCCAGCAGCGTAGGTCTAGCATGGAATGAGCAGTTCTTC. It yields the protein CASSVGLAWNEQFF.

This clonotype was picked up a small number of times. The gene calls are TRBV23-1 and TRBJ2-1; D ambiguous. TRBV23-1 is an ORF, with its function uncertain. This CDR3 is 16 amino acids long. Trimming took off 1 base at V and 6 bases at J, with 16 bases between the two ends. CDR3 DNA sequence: TGCGCCAGCAGTCAATGGTTGATTATCATTCCCAATGAGCAGTTCTTC. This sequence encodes CASSQWLIIIPNEQFF.

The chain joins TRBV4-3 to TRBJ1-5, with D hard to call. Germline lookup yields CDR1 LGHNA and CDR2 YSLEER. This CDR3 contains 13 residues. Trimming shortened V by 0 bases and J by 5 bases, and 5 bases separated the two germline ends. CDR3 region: CASSQESYQPQHF. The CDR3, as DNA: TGCGCCAGCAGCCAAGAATCATATCAGCCCCAGCATTTT.

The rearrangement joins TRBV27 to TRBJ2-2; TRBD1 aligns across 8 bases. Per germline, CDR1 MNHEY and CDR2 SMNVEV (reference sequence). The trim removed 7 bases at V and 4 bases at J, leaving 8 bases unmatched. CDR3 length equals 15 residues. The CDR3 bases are TGTGCCAGCATTCGCGACAGGGGAATCACCGGGGAGCTGTTTTTT. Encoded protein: CASIRDRGITGELFF.

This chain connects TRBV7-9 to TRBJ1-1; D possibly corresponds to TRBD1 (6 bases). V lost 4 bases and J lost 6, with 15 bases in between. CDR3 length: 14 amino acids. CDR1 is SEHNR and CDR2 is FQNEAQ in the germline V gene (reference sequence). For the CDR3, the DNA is TGTGCCAGCAGCTCGGGCAGGGGTGGCCCTGAAGCTTTCTTT. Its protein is CASSSGRGGPEAFF.

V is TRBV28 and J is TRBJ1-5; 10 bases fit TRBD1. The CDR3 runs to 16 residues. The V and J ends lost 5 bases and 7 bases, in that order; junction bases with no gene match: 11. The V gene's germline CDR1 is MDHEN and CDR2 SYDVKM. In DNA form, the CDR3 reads TGTGCCAGCAGTCCCCCGGGACAGGGGCGCGGCCAGCCCCAGCATTTT. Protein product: CASSPPGQGRGQPQHF. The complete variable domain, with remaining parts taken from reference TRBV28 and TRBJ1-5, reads DVKVTQSSRYLVKRTGEKVFLECVQDMDHENMFWYRQDPGLGLRLIYFSYDVKMKEKGDIPEGYSVSREKKERFSLILESASTNQTSMYLCASSPPGQGRGQPQHFGDGTRLSIL.

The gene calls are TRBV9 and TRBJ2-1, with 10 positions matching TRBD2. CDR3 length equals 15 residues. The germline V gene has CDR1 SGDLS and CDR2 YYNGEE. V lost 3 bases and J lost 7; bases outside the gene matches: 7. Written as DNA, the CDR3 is TGTGCCAGCAGCGCGGGACTAGCGCCGGGAAATGAGCAGTTCTTC. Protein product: CASSAGLAPGNEQFF. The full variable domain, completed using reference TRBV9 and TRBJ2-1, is DSGVTQTPKHLITATGQRVTLRCSPRSGDLSVYWYQQSLDQGLQFLIQYYNGEERAKGNILERFSAQQFPDLHSELNLSSLELGDSALYFCASSAGLAPGNEQFFGPGTRLTVL.

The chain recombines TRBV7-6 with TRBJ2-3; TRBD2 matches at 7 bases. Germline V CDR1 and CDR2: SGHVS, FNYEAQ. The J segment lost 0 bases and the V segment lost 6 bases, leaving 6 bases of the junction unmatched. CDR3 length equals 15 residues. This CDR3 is CASRSSGASTDTQYF. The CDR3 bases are TGTGCCAGCAGATCGAGCGGGGCTAGCACAGATACGCAGTATTTT.

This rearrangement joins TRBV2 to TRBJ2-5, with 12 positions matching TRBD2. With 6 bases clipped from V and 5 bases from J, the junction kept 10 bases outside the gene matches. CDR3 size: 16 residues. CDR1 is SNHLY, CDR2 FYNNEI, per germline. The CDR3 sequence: CASRLAGGPVTETQYF. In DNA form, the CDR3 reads TGTGCCAGCAGACTAGCGGGAGGACCCGTCACGGAGACCCAGTACTTC.

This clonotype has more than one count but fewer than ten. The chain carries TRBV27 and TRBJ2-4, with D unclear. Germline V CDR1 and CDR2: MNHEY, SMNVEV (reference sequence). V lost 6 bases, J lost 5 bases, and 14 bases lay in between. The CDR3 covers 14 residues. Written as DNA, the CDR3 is TGTGCCAGCAGACTAAGGACGCAGCAAAACATTCAGTACTTC. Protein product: CASRLRTQQNIQYF.

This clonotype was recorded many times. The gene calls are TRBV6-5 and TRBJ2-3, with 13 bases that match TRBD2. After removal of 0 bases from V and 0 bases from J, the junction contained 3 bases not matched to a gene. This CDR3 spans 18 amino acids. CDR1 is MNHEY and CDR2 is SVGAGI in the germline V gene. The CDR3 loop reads CASSYSGTSGTSTDTQYF. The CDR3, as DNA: TGTGCCAGCAGTTACTCGGGGACTAGCGGGACAAGCACAGATACGCAGTATTTT.

The CDR3 is CASINTRLAVQDTQYF. In DNA, the CDR3 is TGTGCCAGCATAAATACCCGACTAGCGGTCCAAGATACGCAGTATTTT. The chain has TRBV6-2 or TRBV6-3 and TRBJ2-3, with 9 bases matching TRBD2. Germline V gene sequence: CDR1 MNHEY, CDR2 SVGEGT. The CDR3 has 16 residues. The trim removed 7 bases at V and 5 bases at J, leaving 13 bases unmatched.

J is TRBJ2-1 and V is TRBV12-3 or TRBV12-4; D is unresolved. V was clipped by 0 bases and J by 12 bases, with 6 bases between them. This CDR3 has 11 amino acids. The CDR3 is CASSLAGGQFF. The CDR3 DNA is TGTGCCAGCAGTTTAGCGGGTGGGCAGTTCTTC.

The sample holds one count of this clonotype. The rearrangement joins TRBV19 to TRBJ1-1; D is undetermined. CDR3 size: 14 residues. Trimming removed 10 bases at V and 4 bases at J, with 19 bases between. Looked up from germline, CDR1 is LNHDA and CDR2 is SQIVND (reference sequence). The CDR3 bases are TGTGCCAATTCCCACTCGCCCCGGGGCACTGAAGCTTTCTTT. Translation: CANSHSPRGTEAFF.